This T cell receptor (beta chain) derives from a study of cytomegalovirus exposure and HLA in healthy donors. Study-level results: With high specificity and sensitivity, the classifier reportedly diagnosed cytomegalovirus status. More clonal expansion characterized HLA-associated TCR beta chains than equally common others in a later analysis.

Primers for the PCR totalled 60 Vbeta and 13 Jbeta. In the original processing: An analysis performed later counted 70 million to 90 million unique TCR beta chains (roughly 11 million of them shared). Some clones are missing from TCRdb's copy, which holds only in-frame ones; the method was immunoSEQ multiplex PCR. V and J calls and clone size are as listed in that table; D and trimming were resolved from the DNA. The table includes approximately 100,000 clones, about three quarters detected once. In the case of this clone: Its target is not known.

The CDR3 sequence is 15 residues long. V dropped 4 bases and J dropped 6; count of bases not matched to a gene: 7. Germline values: CDR1 SGHRS, CDR2 YFSETQ. The clonotype comes from a middle-aged woman in good health and CMV-seropositive. The genes are TRBV5-1 and TRBJ2-1, with 10 nucleotides matching TRBD2. Sequencing input: PBMCs. Written as DNA, the CDR3 is TGCGCCAGCAGCGTAAGCGGGGGGGGCTTCAATGAGCAGTTCTTC. Translated, it gives CASSVSGGGFNEQFF.